The 32 T cell receptor beta chains below come from one sample, sequenced in a study of blood T cell repertoires in COVID-19. Profiling relied on immunoSEQ multiplex PCR, and the TCRdb table lists in-frame clones only, not all of them. Of about 240,000 clones in the sample, roughly 90% were seen once. The sequencing input was PBMCs or T cells enriched from blood (not recorded which). These receptors were obtained from a woman in her twenties or thirties who had recovered from COVID-19.

The gene calls are TRBV5-4 and TRBJ2-7; 7 bases fit TRBD2. Trimming took 1 base from V and 0 from J; bases not matched to a gene: 4. CDR1 is SGHNT, CDR2 YYREEE, per germline (reference sequence). The CDR3 totals 15 residues. In DNA form, the CDR3 reads TGTGCCAGCAGCTTGTTCGGCGGGGGCTCCTACGAGCAGTACTTC. It encodes CASSLFGGGSYEQYF.

As DNA, the CDR3 is TGTGCCAGCAGCCAAGCGGGTTTAGAGACCCAGTACTTC. Residues: CASSQAGLETQYF. V usage is TRBV14 and J usage is TRBJ2-5; unclear D gene. Trimming took off 1 base at V and 4 bases at J, with 7 bases between the two ends. Germline loops: CDR1 SGHDN, CDR2 FVKESK. The CDR3 loop spans 13 amino acids.

V is TRBV28 and J is TRBJ2-1; no definite D call. Trimming took 3 bases from V and 9 from J, leaving 15 bases between them. The CDR3 is 14 residues long. In germline, CDR1 is MDHEN, CDR2 SYDVKM. In DNA, the CDR3 is TGTGCCAGCAGTTTCTCTAGACCCGACGGTGAGCAGTTCTTC. As protein: CASSFSRPDGEQFF.

The V gene is TRBV30, the J gene TRBJ1-3; 9 bases line up with TRBD1. CDR3 length: 15 residues. Germline CDR1 reads GTSNPN; CDR2 reads SVGIG (reference sequence). V lost 2 bases to trimming and J lost 2 bases; unmatched junction nucleotides: 4. CDR3 sequence: CAWSKDRGTGNTIYF. The CDR3, as DNA: TGTGCCTGGAGTAAAGACAGGGGGACTGGAAACACCATATATTTT. Filled out from reference TRBV30 and TRBJ1-3, the complete variable domain reads SQTIHQWPATLVQPVGSPLSLECTVEGTSNPNLYWYRQAAGRGLQLLFYSVGIGQISSEVPQNLSASRPQDRQFILSSKKLLLSDSGFYLCAWSKDRGTGNTIYFGEGSWLTVV.

The chain is built from TRBV4-2 and TRBJ1-5; D may be TRBD1 (6 bases). Trimming left V 4 bases short and J 3 bases short, with 13 bases between. The length of the CDR3 is 15 residues. Germline-derived CDR1 and CDR2 are LGHNA and YNFKEQ. DNA for the CDR3: TGTGCCAGCAGCCCGGGACAAGGGGACAATCAGCCCCAGCATTTT. It specifies CASSPGQGDNQPQHF.

CDR3 in DNA: TGCGCCAGCAGCTTGTTCCAAGTAGAGACAGATACGCAGTATTTT. Translated, it gives CASSLFQVETDTQYF. The chain links TRBV5-1 to TRBJ2-3, with D unclear. This CDR3 is 15 amino acids long. Germline lookup yields CDR1 SGHRS and CDR2 YFSETQ. V lost 1 base to trimming and J lost 3 bases, with 12 bases between them.

V gene TRBV12-3 or TRBV12-4 combines with J gene TRBJ1-2; tentative D call: TRBD1 (5 bases). Trimming shortened V by 6 bases and J by 5 bases, and 13 bases separated the two germline ends. The CDR3 sequence is 13 residues long. In DNA, the CDR3 is TGTGCCAGCAGCCCGACAGAAGAGTATGGCTACACCTTC. Its protein is CASSPTEEYGYTF.

On this clone: Within the sample, other DNA sequences also encode this same CDR3. V usage is TRBV11-3 and J usage is TRBJ2-7, with 12 bases aligning to TRBD2. Germline V lookup: CDR1 SGHNT, CDR2 YENEEA. The V and J ends lost 5 bases and 6 bases, in that order; junction bases with no gene match: 8. The CDR3 runs 15 residues. The CDR3 loop is CASSPGLAGGSEQYF. CDR3 DNA sequence: TGTGCCAGCAGCCCGGGCCTAGCGGGAGGGAGCGAGCAGTACTTC.

V and J are TRBV10-3 and TRBJ2-2; D not resolved. V dropped 11 bases and J dropped 5 bases, with 15 bases sitting between them. From germline, CDR1 is ENHRY and CDR2 SYGVKD. This CDR3 is built from 13 residues. CDR3 protein: CALRGAVTGELFF. The CDR3, as DNA: TGTGCCCTACGCGGCGCGGTGACCGGGGAGCTGTTTTTT.

This sequence joins TRBV30 and TRBJ2-5, with TRBD1 matching 9 bases. There are 14 residues in the CDR3. Germline V gene lookup returns CDR1 GTSNPN and CDR2 SVGIG (reference sequence). After removal of 5 bases from V and 4 bases from J, the junction contained 8 bases not matched to a gene. CDR3 DNA: TGTGCCTGGGAACAGGGGGCGAGAGTAGAGACCCAGTACTTC. Protein product: CAWEQGARVETQYF.

V and J are TRBV10-3 and TRBJ2-1; D possibly corresponds to TRBD2 (7 bases). Trimming shortened V by 3 bases and J by 5 bases, and 17 bases separated the two germline ends. From germline, CDR1 is ENHRY and CDR2 SYGVKD. This CDR3 has 16 amino acids. CDR3 in amino acids: CAISDSTGGPHNEQFF. The CDR3 bases are TGTGCCATCAGTGACTCGACCGGGGGGCCCCACAATGAGCAGTTCTTC.

The chain joins TRBV12-5 to TRBJ1-2; perhaps TRBD1 as D (6 bases). The V gene lost 5 bases and the J gene lost 2 bases, with 12 bases spanning the gap. Germline CDR1 reads LGHNT; CDR2 reads FRNRAP. CDR3 length: 14 residues. CDR3 region: CASGPGTPNYGYTF. As DNA, the CDR3 is TGTGCTAGTGGTCCAGGGACACCAAACTATGGCTACACCTTC.

V is TRBV29-1 and J is TRBJ2-5; tentative D call: TRBD2 (5 bases). Trimming cost V 6 bases and J 5 bases, with 19 bases left between them. Germline V CDR1 and CDR2: SQVTM, ANQGSEA. The CDR3 has 14 residues. CDR3 DNA: TGCAGCGTCGGGAAGGGCTCTTCCGCGGAGACCCAGTACTTC. This sequence encodes CSVGKGSSAETQYF. Using reference TRBV29-1 and TRBJ2-5 for the parts outside the CDR3, the full variable domain is SAVISQKPSRDICQRGTSLTIQCQVDSQVTMMFWYRQQPGQSLTLIATANQGSEATYESGFVIDKFPISRPNLTFSTLTVSNMSPEDSSIYLCSVGKGSSAETQYFGPGTRLLVL.

This chain links TRBV7-8 with TRBJ1-1; 9 positions agree with TRBD1. The V and J ends lost 5 bases and 5 bases, in that order; junction bases with no gene match: 12. The CDR3 has 16 residues. Germline CDR1 and CDR2: SGHVS and FQNEAQ. The CDR3 loop is CASSRIMGQGGTEAFF. In nucleotides, the CDR3 is TGTGCCAGCAGCCGCATAATGGGACAGGGAGGGACTGAAGCTTTCTTT. Full variable domain (remainder filled in from reference TRBV7-8 and TRBJ1-1): GAGVSQSPRYKVAKRGQDVALRCDPISGHVSLFWYQQALGQGPEFLTYFQNEAQLDKSGLPSDRFFAERPEGSVSTLKIQRTQQEDSAVYLCASSRIMGQGGTEAFFGQGTRLTVV.

The chain recombines TRBV3-1 (or the pseudogene TRBV3-2) with TRBJ1-1; 8 bases are a match to TRBD1. The ends lost 4 bases at V and 0 bases at J; junction bases unmatched: 4. The CDR3 contains 15 residues. Germline V lookup: CDR1 LGHDT, CDR2 YNNKEL (reference sequence). This CDR3 reads CASSPYRGMNTEAFF. CDR3 bases: TGTGCCAGCAGCCCATACAGGGGGATGAACACTGAAGCTTTCTTT.

The V gene is TRBV19, the J gene TRBJ2-7, with TRBD1 identical over 7 bases. The trim removed 6 bases at V and 0 bases at J, leaving 5 bases unmatched. The CDR3 is made up of 14 amino acids. Per germline, CDR1 LNHDA and CDR2 SQIVND (reference sequence). The CDR3 DNA follows: TGTGCCAGTAGCCGACAGGGTAGCTCCTACGAGCAGTACTTC. It codes for CASSRQGSSYEQYF.

This clone was detected only once. This chain connects TRBV2 to TRBJ2-7; 12 bases match TRBD2. V shed 0 bases and J 6 bases; nucleotides not matched to a gene: 9. The CDR3 spans 17 residues. Germline V gene lookup returns CDR1 SNHLY and CDR2 FYNNEI. The CDR3 here is CASSEAARLAGDSEQYF. CDR3 nucleotides: TGTGCCAGCAGTGAAGCGGCCCGACTAGCGGGAGACTCCGAGCAGTACTTC.

The rearrangement joins TRBV15 to TRBJ1-2; D possibly corresponds to TRBD1 (6 bases). The V and J ends lost 1 base and 4 bases respectively, with 19 bases between them. CDR1 and CDR2 from the germline V gene are LNHNV and YYDKDF (reference sequence). This CDR3 is 17 amino acids long. This CDR3 is CATSRAAMGALFYGYTF. CDR3 nucleotide sequence: TGTGCCACCAGCAGAGCGGCCATGGGGGCCTTATTCTATGGCTACACCTTC.

The CDR3 spells CASSKQAKPYEQYF. The CDR3 DNA reads TGTGCCAGCAGTAAACAGGCTAAGCCCTACGAGCAGTACTTC. The J gene is TRBJ2-7, the V gene TRBV11-2; perhaps TRBD1 as D (5 bases). This CDR3 is 14 amino acids long. Germline V gene sequence: CDR1 SGHAT, CDR2 FQNNGV. Trimming took 6 bases from V and 2 from J, leaving 14 bases between them.

J is TRBJ1-3 and V is TRBV5-1, with 10 bases aligning to TRBD1. The CDR3 spans 17 residues. The V gene's germline CDR1 is SGHRS and CDR2 YFSETQ. V shed 0 bases and J 1 base; nucleotides not matched to a gene: 4. The DNA for the CDR3 is TGCGCCAGCAGCTTGGAGGGACAGGGGTGGTCTGGAAACACCATATATTTT. This sequence encodes CASSLEGQGWSGNTIYF. Complete variable domain (other parts from reference TRBV5-1 and TRBJ1-3): KAGVTQTPRYLIKTRGQQVTLSCSPISGHRSVSWYQQTPGQGLQFLFEYFSETQRNKGNFPGRFSGRQFSNSRSEMNVSTLELGDSALYLCASSLEGQGWSGNTIYFGEGSWLTVV.

The rearrangement uses TRBV9 and TRBJ2-3; D may be TRBD2 (5 bases). The germline V gene has CDR1 SGDLS and CDR2 YYNGEE. The CDR3 totals 15 residues. With 0 bases removed from V and 4 bases from J, the gap between germline ends came to 12 bases. DNA of the CDR3: TGTGCCAGCAGCGTAGTGCCCACTAGGTCAGATACGCAGTATTTT. Translating it yields CASSVVPTRSDTQYF. Combining the CDR3 with reference TRBV9 and TRBJ2-3 gives the whole variable domain DSGVTQTPKHLITATGQRVTLRCSPRSGDLSVYWYQQSLDQGLQFLIQYYNGEERAKGNILERFSAQQFPDLHSELNLSSLELGDSALYFCASSVVPTRSDTQYFGPGTRLTVL.

J is TRBJ2-7 and V is TRBV4-2; 8 bases are shared with TRBD2. The germline V gene has CDR1 LGHNA and CDR2 YNFKEQ. J lost 2 bases, V lost 4 bases, and 4 bases had no gene match. The CDR3 is 14 amino acids. The CDR3 loop is CASSPPGGPYEQYF. Written as DNA, the CDR3 is TGTGCCAGCAGCCCTCCGGGAGGGCCCTACGAGCAGTACTTC.

V and J are TRBV4-2 and TRBJ1-1, with D maybe TRBD1 (6 bases). The CDR3 sequence is 14 residues long. CDR1 LGHNA and CDR2 YNFKEQ come from the germline V gene. V lost 4 bases to trimming and J lost 6 bases, with 15 bases between them. CDR3 residues: CASSLYEGDPEAFF. The CDR3 coding sequence is TGTGCCAGCAGCCTTTACGAGGGGGATCCTGAAGCTTTCTTT.

This chain joins TRBV28 and TRBJ1-2; 7 positions agree with TRBD1. Germline assignment: CDR1 MDHEN and CDR2 SYDVKM. Germline trimming cut 6 bases from V and 7 bases from J; bases unmatched to any gene: 17. There are 16 residues in the CDR3. This CDR3 is CASSRDNSGGLRGYTF. The CDR3 DNA reads TGTGCCAGCAGCCGTGACAACTCAGGGGGACTCCGTGGCTACACCTTC.

The chain has TRBV4-3 and TRBJ2-1; D possibly corresponds to TRBD2 (5 bases). This CDR3 has 17 residues. Germline CDR1 reads LGHNA; CDR2 reads YSLEER. Deletions cut 1 base from V and 2 bases from J, with 15 bases between. The DNA of the CDR3 is TGCGCCAGCAGCCAAGGCCCCCGGCTCGGGGCCTACAATGAGCAGTTCTTC. As protein: CASSQGPRLGAYNEQFF.

The J gene is TRBJ2-2, the V gene TRBV7-2, with a weak D call TRBD1 (5 bases). The CDR3 has 17 residues. Trimming shortened V by 1 base and J by 3 bases, and 15 bases separated the two germline ends. From germline, CDR1 is SGHTA and CDR2 FQGNSA. The CDR3, as DNA: TGTGCCAGCAGCTTAGACGACAGTTTAGGGTACACCGGGGAGCTGTTTTTT. As protein: CASSLDDSLGYTGELFF.

The chain employs TRBV2 and TRBJ1-2, with D unclear. V was shortened by 6 bases and J by 6 bases, with 14 bases between the two germline ends. Germline lookup yields CDR1 SNHLY and CDR2 FYNNEI. There are 13 residues in the CDR3. The CDR3 sequence is CASREPGSNGYTF. Here the CDR3 DNA reads TGTGCCAGCAGGGAACCGGGATCGAATGGCTACACCTTC.

The rearrangement uses TRBV28 and TRBJ2-7; D might be TRBD1 (6 bases). The CDR3 sequence is 14 residues long. Trimming pared 5 bases from V and 2 bases from J, leaving 13 bases between. Germline lookup yields CDR1 MDHEN and CDR2 SYDVKM. The CDR3 protein is CASSGPGTPYEQYF. Here the CDR3 DNA reads TGTGCCAGCAGTGGGCCCGGGACACCCTACGAGCAGTACTTC. The full variable domain, rest sourced from reference TRBV28 and TRBJ2-7, is DVKVTQSSRYLVKRTGEKVFLECVQDMDHENMFWYRQDPGLGLRLIYFSYDVKMKEKGDIPEGYSVSREKKERFSLILESASTNQTSMYLCASSGPGTPYEQYFGPGTRLTVT.

This chain links TRBV11-3 with TRBJ2-1; TRBD2 aligns across 7 bases. Unmatched junction bases numbered 4, after V lost 2 bases and J lost 3 bases. CDR1 SGHNT and CDR2 YENEEA come from the germline V gene. This CDR3 is 15 amino acids long. CDR3 in amino acids: CASSLSGGSYNEQFF. As DNA, the CDR3 is TGTGCCAGCAGCTTATCGGGAGGAAGCTACAATGAGCAGTTCTTC.

This clone was detected once. The J gene is TRBJ1-2, the V gene TRBV2; D might be TRBD1 (5 bases). V was shortened by 4 bases and J by 8 bases, with 11 bases between the two germline ends. Germline-derived CDR1 and CDR2 are SNHLY and FYNNEI. The CDR3 has 12 residues. CDR3 coding DNA: TGTGCCAGCAGTGGGGGGGGTTCCGGCTACACCTTC. Encoded protein: CASSGGGSGYTF.

This clone was recorded only once. V is TRBV2 and J is TRBJ2-2; 11 bases line up with TRBD1. V lost 9 bases, J lost 5 bases, and 5 bases stayed unmatched. This CDR3 has 14 residues. Germline V gives CDR1 SNHLY, CDR2 FYNNEI. The CDR3 DNA reads as TGTGCCAGTTCGGACAGGGGGCATACCGGGGAGCTGTTTTTT. Its protein product is CASSDRGHTGELFF. The variable domain in full, completed from reference TRBV2 and TRBJ2-2, reads EPEVTQTPSHQVTQMGQEVILRCVPISNHLYFYWYRQILGQKVEFLVSFYNNEISEKSEIFDDQFSVERPDGSNFTLKIRSTKLEDSAMYFCASSDRGHTGELFFGEGSRLTVL.

The V and J genes are TRBV7-9 and TRBJ1-6; TRBD1 agrees at 7 bases. V dropped 5 bases and J dropped 10; count of bases not matched to a gene: 8. CDR1 SEHNR and CDR2 FQNEAQ come from the germline V gene (reference sequence). This CDR3 comprises 14 residues. The chain's CDR3 is CASSRDRVGSPLHF. The DNA of the CDR3 is TGTGCCAGCAGCCGAGACAGGGTCGGATCACCCCTCCACTTT.